Listed here are 3 T cell receptor beta chains from one sample, sequenced in a study of identical twins. TCRdb reanalysed the 5' RACE reads using MiXCR and keeps one entry per CDR3 protein. Among around 290,000 distinct CDR3 sequences listed, roughly 10% were seen once. The sample was also reused in another study, on yellow fever vaccine responses in identical twins.

The sample was CD8+ T cells sorted from blood. The origin of the receptors is a woman aged 18-30 years in good health.

This clonotype was seen at least ten times. The V and J genes are TRBV25-1 and TRBJ2-1; 7 positions agree with TRBD2. Trimming cost V 4 bases and J 1 base; bases outside gene matches: 10. The CDR3 runs 17 residues. The germline V gene encodes CDR1 MGHDK and CDR2 SYGVNS. The CDR3 DNA reads as TGTGCCAGCAGTGCTTTAACTAGCGTTCTTTCCTACAATGAGCAGTTCTTC. This sequence encodes CASSALTSVLSYNEQFF.

The sample holds many counts of this clonotype. The chain combines TRBV3-1 with TRBJ1-5; D not certain. The V gene lost 2 bases and the J gene lost 3 bases, with 2 bases spanning the gap. CDR3 length equals 12 residues. CDR1 is LGHDT and CDR2 is YNNKEL in the germline V gene (reference sequence). This CDR3 reads CASSQNNQPQHF. CDR3 nucleotide sequence: TGTGCCAGCAGCCAAAACAATCAGCCCCAGCATTTT.

Many counts were recorded for this clonotype. V gene TRBV7-8 combines with J gene TRBJ2-7; D not resolved. The CDR3 sequence is 12 residues long. Trimming shortened V by 5 bases and J by 7 bases, and 12 bases separated the two germline ends. From germline, CDR1 is SGHVS and CDR2 FQNEAQ. CDR3 DNA sequence: TGTGCCAGCAGCCCGCCGTTAGGGGAGCAGTACTTC. Residues: CASSPPLGEQYF. The full variable domain, completed using reference TRBV7-8 and TRBJ2-7, is GAGVSQSPRYKVAKRGQDVALRCDPISGHVSLFWYQQALGQGPEFLTYFQNEAQLDKSGLPSDRFFAERPEGSVSTLKIQRTQQEDSAVYLCASSPPLGEQYFGPGTRLTVT.